The rows below give T cell receptor beta chains drawn from one sample of a study of OX40 agonist ivuxolimab in advanced cancers. Profiled with immunoSEQ multiplex PCR; TCRdb holds only in-frame clones, not every one. The sample includes about 37,000 clones, less than 90% of them seen just once. The material sequenced was CD4+ or CD8+ T cells sorted from blood, taken in a trial of the OX40 agonist ivuxolimab. These receptors were taken from an adult with an advanced solid tumor such as melanoma, head and neck, liver or kidney cancer. Both conserved end residues are part of each CDR3. Clone size is stated in some rows and not others, as once, few, many or a class when expanded.

J gene: TRBJ1-4
clone size: NA
V gene: TRBV15
CDR3 protein: CATSRAFQVTTNEKLFF

J gene: TRBJ2-6
clone size: NA
V gene: TRBV27
CDR3 protein: CASSSLDAGVGANVLTF

J gene: TRBJ2-2
clone size: once
V gene: TRBV7-9
CDR3 protein: CASSLVGSNTGELFF

J gene: TRBJ1-2
clone size: NA
V gene: TRBV27
CDR3 protein: CASSPGQGVFTDYGYTF

J gene: TRBJ2-7
clone size: NA
V gene: TRBV4-2
CDR3 protein: CASSQDYTTEQYF

J gene: TRBJ1-2
clone size: once
V gene: TRBV7-2
CDR3 protein: CASSLSPGTSEGYTF

J gene: TRBJ2-7
clone size: NA
V gene: TRBV12-2
CDR3 protein: CASRLVWVRGYEQYF

J gene: TRBJ2-7
clone size: once
V gene: TRBV15
CDR3 protein: CATSPGLAVLEQYF

J gene: TRBJ1-1
clone size: NA
V gene: TRBV5-6
CDR3 protein: CASSALTELNTGAFF

J gene: TRBJ1-2
clone size: NA
V gene: TRBV21-1
CDR3 protein: CASSNKGRRNGYTF

J gene: TRBJ2-3
clone size: NA
V gene: TRBV13
CDR3 protein: CASSLLAGGPSSTDTQYF

J gene: TRBJ1-1
clone size: NA
V gene: TRBV5-5
CDR3 protein: CASSFGAGGHMNTEAFF

J gene: TRBJ2-2
clone size: medium-sized
V gene: TRBV30
CDR3 protein: CACILQGTGELFF

J gene: TRBJ2-7
clone size: NA
V gene: TRBV27
CDR3 protein: CATRDAYEQYF

J gene: TRBJ1-1
clone size: NA
V gene: TRBV7-9
CDR3 protein: CASSSQPGQGARRTEAFF

J gene: TRBJ1-1
clone size: NA
V gene: TRBV6-1
CDR3 protein: CASSEGVGDTEAFF

J gene: TRBJ1-2
clone size: NA
V gene: TRBV5-1
CDR3 protein: CASSWTGLGYTF

J gene: TRBJ1-5
clone size: NA
V gene: TRBV19
CDR3 protein: CASSITGFSQPQHF

J gene: TRBJ1-1
clone size: NA
V gene: TRBV6-5
CDR3 protein: CASSYSFGGSAEAFF

J gene: TRBJ1-1
clone size: NA
V gene: TRBV5-6
CDR3 protein: CASSAGLTEAFF

J gene: TRBJ1-1
clone size: NA
V gene: TRBV27
CDR3 protein: CASTPRGGLNTEAFF

J gene: TRBJ1-2
clone size: once
V gene: TRBV6-5
CDR3 protein: CASRQVSEGGYTF

J gene: TRBJ1-1
clone size: NA
V gene: TRBV7-9
CDR3 protein: CASSPTNTEAFF

J gene: TRBJ1-2
clone size: once
V gene: TRBV27
CDR3 protein: CASSSAEHLSNYGYTF

J gene: TRBJ2-1
clone size: NA
V gene: TRBV7-9
CDR3 protein: CLARTSGGTDHNEQFF

J gene: TRBJ2-7
clone size: NA
V gene: TRBV7-9
CDR3 protein: CASSLGPGTVGREQYF

J gene: TRBJ2-1
clone size: NA
V gene: TRBV19
CDR3 protein: CASSIAGAVGNEQFF

J gene: TRBJ2-2
clone size: NA
V gene: TRBV7-9
CDR3 protein: CASSFERLAGELFF

J gene: TRBJ1-2
clone size: NA
V gene: TRBV4-3
CDR3 protein: CASSQDLASYYGYTF

J gene: TRBJ1-2
clone size: NA
V gene: TRBV6-1
CDR3 protein: CASSEDRSFYYGYTF

J gene: TRBJ2-3
clone size: NA
V gene: TRBV4-1
CDR3 protein: CASSPPGREADTQYF

J gene: TRBJ1-1
clone size: NA
V gene: TRBV19
CDR3 protein: CASSPPEVTEAFF

J gene: TRBJ2-7
clone size: once
V gene: TRBV7-2
CDR3 protein: CASSLGSTGSYEQYF

J gene: TRBJ2-1
clone size: NA
V gene: TRBV6-5
CDR3 protein: CASSPGQGADEQFF

J gene: TRBJ1-5
clone size: once
V gene: TRBV7-8
CDR3 protein: CASSFSWGPSNQPQHF

J gene: TRBJ2-3
clone size: NA
V gene: TRBV7-3
CDR3 protein: CASSFLAGGPLDTQYF

J gene: TRBJ1-2
clone size: NA
V gene: TRBV15
CDR3 protein: CATSTERGPNYGYTF